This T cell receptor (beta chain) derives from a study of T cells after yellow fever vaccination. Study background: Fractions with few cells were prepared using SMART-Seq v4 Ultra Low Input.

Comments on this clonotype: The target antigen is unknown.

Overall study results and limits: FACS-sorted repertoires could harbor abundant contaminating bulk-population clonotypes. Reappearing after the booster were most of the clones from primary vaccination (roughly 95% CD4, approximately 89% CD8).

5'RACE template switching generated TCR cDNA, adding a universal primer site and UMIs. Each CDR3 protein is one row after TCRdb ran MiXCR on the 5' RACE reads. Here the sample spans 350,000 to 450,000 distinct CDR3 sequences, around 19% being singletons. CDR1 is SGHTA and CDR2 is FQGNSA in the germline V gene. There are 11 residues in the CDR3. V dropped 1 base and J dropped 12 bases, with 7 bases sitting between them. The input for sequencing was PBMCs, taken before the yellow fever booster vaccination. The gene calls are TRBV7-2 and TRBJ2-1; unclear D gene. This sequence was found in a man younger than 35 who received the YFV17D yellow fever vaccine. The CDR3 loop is CASSLVGGQFF. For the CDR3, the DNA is TGTGCCAGCAGCTTAGTGGGTGGGCAGTTCTTC.